This T cell receptor beta chain was sequenced during a study of blood T cell repertoires in COVID-19. About the research overall: Material from acute and convalescent COVID-19 was sourced from the United States, Italy and Spain. Sample material is recorded as cDNA or gDNA derived from T cells, B-cell-depleted T cells, or PBMCs.

In the original processing: Quantification of nucleated cells was approximated via reference gene primer amplification. Method: immunoSEQ multiplex PCR; TCRdb's copy keeps in-frame clones and lacks some. V and J calls and clone size are given by that table; D and trimming were obtained from the DNA. In the table there are some 240,000 clones, 84% of which are singletons. On this clone: This sample includes further DNA sequences coding for the same CDR3.

The sequence was collected from a woman aged 40-49 years who had recovered from COVID-19. Specimen: peripheral blood.

In nucleotides, the CDR3 is TGTGCCAGCAGTATTACAGGGGGGGGAACTGAAGCTTTCTTT. Translating it yields CASSITGGGTEAFF. The V and J genes are TRBV6-5 and TRBJ1-1, with TRBD1 identical over 8 bases. Germline V CDR1 and CDR2: MNHEY, SVGAGI. The CDR3 is made up of 14 amino acids. Trimming took 5 bases from V and 5 from J; bases not matched to a gene: 7.